This T cell receptor (beta chain) was retrieved from a study of blood T cell repertoires in COVID-19. Study details: There were acute and convalescent COVID-19 samples, and they came from the United States, Italy and Spain. From T cells, B-cell-depleted T cells, or PBMCs came the material, which was cDNA or gDNA.

The CDR3 is made up of 16 amino acids. Germline loops: CDR1 SGHKS, CDR2 YYEKEE (reference sequence). With 4 bases clipped from V and 3 bases from J, the junction kept 4 bases outside the gene matches. Per the authors' pipeline: Amplification of reference gene primers was used by the study to estimate nucleated cell counts. Sequenced by immunoSEQ multiplex PCR; TCRdb stores in-frame clones only, minus some. V, J and clone size are those of that table, while D and trimming were read from the DNA. This sample carries 200,000 to 250,000 clones, about 88% of them seen once, and the ten largest clones take around 2.2%. This clone was seen a single time.

The material sequenced was peripheral blood. This chain links TRBV5-5 with TRBJ2-3; 14 nucleotides match TRBD2. This clonotype originated in a woman aged 40 to 55 who had recovered from COVID-19. CDR3 residues: CASSPGLAGVTDTQYF. The CDR3 DNA follows: TGTGCCAGCAGCCCGGGACTAGCGGGAGTTACAGATACGCAGTATTTT. Based on the CDR3 plus reference TRBV5-5 and TRBJ2-3, the full variable domain is DAGVTQSPTHLIKTRGQQVTLRCSPISGHKSVSWYQQVLGQGPQFIFQYYEKEERGRGNFPDRFSARQFPNYSSELNVNALLLGDSALYLCASSPGLAGVTDTQYFGPGTRLTVL.